The T cell receptor (beta chain) described here comes from a study of blood T cell repertoires in COVID-19. About the research overall: From the United States, Italy and Spain came samples of acute and convalescent COVID-19. Nucleic acid was either cDNA or gDNA, and it came from T cells, B-cell-depleted T cells, or PBMCs.

In the study's own analysis: Reference gene primer amplification in the assay estimated nucleated cell counts. Sequencing was performed with immunoSEQ multiplex PCR; in TCRdb, only in-frame clones are kept and a portion is missing. For V, J and clone size, that table is used; D and trimming come from the DNA. The table records approximately 75,000 clones, about 79% of them present only once. J was trimmed by 3 bases and V by 0 bases; bases with no gene match: 6. Looked up from germline, CDR1 is SGDLS and CDR2 is YYNGEE. The CDR3 consists of 15 residues. This TCR was recovered from a woman aged 50 to 60 with acute or convalescent COVID-19. Sequencing input: peripheral blood. V gene TRBV9 combines with J gene TRBJ2-7; 7 bases match TRBD2. CDR3 nucleotide sequence: TGTGCCAGCAGCGTAGCTGGGAGCGGGGACTACGAGCAGTACTTC. Amino acids: CASSVAGSGDYEQYF.